This TCR beta chain was sequenced in a study of CD8+ T cells in alopecia areata. Study-level results: Affected lesional scalp, above all in alopecia totalis/universalis, was more clonal than normal scalp.

With regard to this clone: Its cognate antigen is unknown.

Treatment reported: oral pan-JAK inhibitor, 5-10 mg twice daily. Germline V gene sequence: CDR1 GTSNPN, CDR2 SVGIG (reference sequence). V shed 4 bases and J shed 7 bases, with 10 bases lying between them. The CDR3 is 11 amino acids. RNA was isolated and reverse transcribed to cDNA, the sequencing template. TCRdb's table, derived via immunoSEQ multiplex PCR, lists solely in-frame clones and lacks some. The sample records about 190,000 clones, roughly three fifths being singletons. The chain has TRBV30 and TRBJ1-1; D not certain. The sample was CD4+ T cells sorted from blood, taken at week 4, from a patient treated with tofacitinib. The clonotype was recovered from a human donor with alopecia areata. CDR3: CAWTFFDEAFF. The CDR3 region has the DNA TGTGCCTGGACTTTCTTTGATGAAGCTTTCTTT.